The 3 T cell receptor beta chains in this list originate from one sample, sequenced in a study of human T cells and chemical hapten exposure. This sample's time point: patch test 1, 2 weeks after DPC sensitization. Treatment in this sample: therapeutic diphenylcyclopropenone sensitization with weekly scalp DPC. TCRdb passed the RACE reads through MiXCR, listing each CDR3 protein once. The sample contains 95,000 to 150,000 distinct CDR3 sequences, roughly 13% of which appear only once. Sequences were derived from whole blood, sampled in connection with sensitization to the hapten diphenylcyclopropenone (DPC). These receptors were obtained from a man younger than 35 with alopecia areata. Some clones in this sample may be carry-over from other donors' samples.

The chain links TRBV6-2 or TRBV6-3 to TRBJ2-5; 9 nucleotides line up with TRBD2. The CDR3 has 17 residues. The germline CDR1 and CDR2 sequences are MNHEY and SVGEGT. V lost 0 bases and J lost 0; bases outside the gene matches: 5. The CDR3 region is CASSYSSSGAYQETQYF. CDR3 nucleotides: TGTGCCAGCAGTTACTCGTCTAGCGGGGCTTACCAAGAGACCCAGTACTTC.

V and J are TRBV4-2 and TRBJ2-3; tentative D call: TRBD2 (7 bases). Trimming left V 0 bases short and J 7 bases short, with 23 bases between. CDR3 size: 18 residues. Germline CDR1 and CDR2: LGHNA and YNFKEQ. The DNA for the CDR3 is TGTGCCAGCAGCCAAGAGAGGATTGGCGGGGGCGCACCTCATACGCAGTATTTT. It encodes CASSQERIGGGAPHTQYF.

This clonotype has only a few counts. The chain recombines TRBV28 with TRBJ1-2, with no clear D. The germline CDR1 and CDR2 sequences are MDHEN and SYDVKM. This CDR3 region has 12 residues. Trimming left V 4 bases short and J 1 base short, with 4 bases between. The CDR3 DNA is TGTGCCAGCAGTTCCAGTAACTATGGCTACACCTTC. It yields the protein CASSSSNYGYTF.